Listed below are T cell receptor beta chains from one sample, sequenced in a study of T cells in Graves' hyperthyroidism and ophthalmopathy. TCRdb re-called the multiplex PCR reads with MiXCR, one entry per CDR3 protein. Of roughly 700,000 distinct CDR3 sequences listed, 30% to 40% are singletons. The sequenced material came from blood. The receptors shown here come from a middle-aged woman with Graves' hyperthyroidism. Each CDR3 is given with its conserved first and last residue. A D gene is named only where the DNA matches it firmly. Where a row states a size, it is once, few, many or the class of an expanded clone; other rows omit it.

J gene: TRBJ1-2
V gene: TRBV6-6
D gene: -
clone size: -
CDR3 DNA: TGTGCCAGCAGTTACTCGACCGGGGAGAACTATGGCTACACCTTC
CDR3 protein: CASSYSTGENYGYTF

J gene: TRBJ1-2
V gene: TRBV20-1
D gene: TRBD1
clone size: few
CDR3 DNA: TGCAGTGCTAGCACAGGGGGAGTCTATGGCTACACCTTC
CDR3 protein: CSASTGGVYGYTF

J gene: TRBJ2-7
V gene: TRBV7-2
D gene: TRBD1
clone size: -
CDR3 DNA: TGTGCCAGCAGCTACCGGGGACAGGGGGCTAACAAGCAGTACTTC
CDR3 protein: CASSYRGQGANKQYF

J gene: TRBJ1-2
V gene: TRBV7-9
D gene: -
clone size: -
CDR3 DNA: TGTGCCAGCAGCCCGGGACGGACCTATGGCTACACCTTC
CDR3 protein: CASSPGRTYGYTF

J gene: TRBJ1-5
V gene: TRBV6-5
D gene: -
clone size: many
CDR3 DNA: TGTGCCAGCAGTTACCTTGCTGATCAGCCCCAGCATTTT
CDR3 protein: CASSYLADQPQHF

J gene: TRBJ2-5
V gene: TRBV6-5
D gene: TRBD1
clone size: many
CDR3 DNA: TGTGCCAGCAGTCGCGACAGGGGGGTGTCGTACGAGACCCAGTACTTC
CDR3 protein: CASSRDRGVSYETQYF

J gene: TRBJ1-1
V gene: TRBV4-2
D gene: -
clone size: many
CDR3 DNA: TGTGCCAGCAGCCAAGAGGAGGGACTGAACACTGAAGCTTTCTTT
CDR3 protein: CASSQEEGLNTEAFF

J gene: TRBJ1-2
V gene: TRBV6-1
D gene: TRBD1
clone size: few
CDR3 DNA: TGTGCCAGCAGTTGGACAGGCGATAACTATGGCTACACCTTC
CDR3 protein: CASSWTGDNYGYTF

J gene: TRBJ2-7
V gene: TRBV25-1
D gene: TRBD2
clone size: -
CDR3 DNA: TGTGCCAGTACCTTAGCGGGAGGGTGGTACGAGCAGTACTTC
CDR3 protein: CASTLAGGWYEQYF

J gene: TRBJ1-2
V gene: TRBV10-3
D gene: TRBD1
clone size: -
CDR3 DNA: TGTGCCATCAGTGTGGGAGACAGGGAGGTCGGTGGCTACACCTTC
CDR3 protein: CAISVGDREVGGYTF

J gene: TRBJ2-7
V gene: TRBV28
D gene: TRBD1
clone size: -
CDR3 DNA: TGTGCCAGCAGTTCATACACAGGGGGCAAGTACGAGCAGTACTTC
CDR3 protein: CASSSYTGGKYEQYF

J gene: TRBJ1-2
V gene: TRBV29-1
D gene: -
clone size: -
CDR3 DNA: TGCAGCGTGAGGGCGGGGGGCAACGGCTACACCTTC
CDR3 protein: CSVRAGGNGYTF

J gene: TRBJ1-3
V gene: TRBV7-2
D gene: TRBD1
clone size: -
CDR3 DNA: TGTGCCGGATGGGACAGGGACTCTGGAAACACCATATATTTT
CDR3 protein: CAGWDRDSGNTIYF